This T cell receptor beta chain stems from a study of Tregs in tolerant kidney transplant recipients. Turning to this clone: Its antigen is not identified.

Clones were read by immunoSEQ multiplex PCR, and TCRdb kept only the in-frame ones, dropping some. The sample contains around 230,000 clones, about four fifths of which appear only once. Study-level results: Biological reproducibility was not directly addressed in this study. Validation in larger populations is needed because few patients were studied.

The CDR3 length is 16 residues. CDR1 and CDR2 from the germline V gene are SGDLS and YYNGEE. Trimming cost V 4 bases and J 4 bases; bases outside gene matches: 10. Unstimulated Tregs (CD4+CD25+CD127-) and CD4+CD25- non-Tregs were sorted from PBMCs. This sequence was found in a human donor in good health. Material: CD4+ T cells from blood. This chain connects TRBV9 to TRBJ1-4, with TRBD1 matching 7 bases. The CDR3 coding sequence is TGTGCCAGCAGCACCGGGACAGTTTTCTTTAATGAAAAACTGTTTTTT. Protein sequence: CASSTGTVFFNEKLFF.